What follows describes a single T cell receptor (beta chain). Vbeta (60) and Jbeta (13) primers were used in the PCR. TCRdb keeps only in-frame clones here, not all; method: immunoSEQ multiplex PCR. The sample holds 120,000 or so clones; roughly 70% are singletons and the top ten take around 3.9%. The data belong to a study of cytomegalovirus exposure and HLA in healthy donors. The CDR3 is 12 amino acids. With 3 bases removed from V and 9 bases from J, the gap between germline ends came to 6 bases. From germline, CDR1 is MNHEY and CDR2 SMNVEV (reference sequence). This chain uses TRBV27 with TRBJ1-6; D remains ambiguous. The sample comprised PBMCs. The receptor was isolated from a woman aged 40 to 50 in good health and CMV-seronegative. CDR3 sequence reads: CASSFPLSPLHF. In DNA, the CDR3 is TGTGCCAGCAGTTTTCCCCTTTCACCCCTCCACTTT.